Listed below are T cell receptor beta chains from one sample, sequenced in a study of T cell responses to AZD1222 COVID-19 vaccine. Sequencing used immunoSEQ multiplex PCR; TCRdb keeps in-frame clones, though not all of them. The sample lists some 86,000 clones, 80% seen once, with around 20% in the top ten. Sequenced here: peripheral blood, sampled on day 0 of AZD1222 vaccination. The receptor set was obtained from an adult in good health. Both conserved end residues are part of each CDR3. The D gene is left open where the match is weak. The size entry is marked missing in some rows and otherwise reads once, few, many or a size class.

>NA|TRBV20-1|NA|TRBJ1-1
CSAAPGTEAFF
TGCAGTGCCGCCCCGGGTACTGAAGCTTTCTTT
>NA|TRBV7-9|NA|TRBJ1-1
CASSLVAENTEAFF
TGTGCCAGCAGCTTAGTGGCAGAAAACACTGAAGCTTTCTTT
>many|TRBV12-3/TRBV12-4|TRBD1|TRBJ2-7
CASSTDRARQYF
TGTGCCAGCAGCACCGACAGGGCCCGGCAGTACTTC
>NA|TRBV6-2/TRBV6-3|NA|TRBJ2-7
CASSYTQWEQYF
TGTGCCAGCAGTTACACTCAATGGGAGCAGTACTTC
>NA|TRBV3-1/TRBV3-2|NA|TRBJ1-1
CASSQRPGANTEAFF
TGTGCCAGCAGCCAAAGGCCAGGGGCGAACACTGAAGCTTTCTTT
>NA|TRBV18|NA|TRBJ2-3
CASSPSGQGDTQYF
TGTGCCAGCTCACCATCGGGTCAGGGAGATACGCAGTATTTT
>few|TRBV7-9|TRBD1|TRBJ2-7
CASGQGIEQYF
TGTGCCAGCGGACAGGGTATCGAGCAGTACTTC
>NA|TRBV7-2|NA|TRBJ1-1
CASSFRQNTEAFF
TGTGCCAGCAGCTTCCGACAGAACACTGAAGCTTTCTTT
>once|TRBV7-9|NA|TRBJ2-6
CASSISGANVLTF
TGTGCCAGCAGCATCTCTGGGGCCAACGTCCTGACTTTC
>NA|TRBV2|NA|TRBJ1-4
CASRRYSTNEKLFF
TGTGCCAGCAGGCGGTATTCCACTAATGAAAAACTGTTTTTT
>few|TRBV12-5|NA|TRBJ1-3
CASGLRRVSGNTIYF
TGTGCTAGTGGTTTGAGGAGAGTCTCTGGAAACACCATATATTTT
>NA|TRBV7-8|NA|TRBJ2-7
CASSTRLAYEQYF
TGTGCCAGCAGTACCAGGCTAGCCTACGAGCAGTACTTC
>once|TRBV5-1|NA|TRBJ2-7
CASSPGTSDSYEQYF
TGCGCCAGCAGCCCTGGGACGAGCGACTCCTACGAGCAGTACTTC
>NA|TRBV2|TRBD2|TRBJ2-5
CASAGLAGVGTQYF
TGTGCCAGCGCGGGACTAGCGGGAGTGGGGACCCAGTACTTC
>NA|TRBV5-6|TRBD1|TRBJ2-7
CASSFPGQGDEQYF
TGTGCCAGCAGCTTTCCGGGACAGGGGGACGAGCAGTACTTC
>few|TRBV5-1|NA|TRBJ2-3
CASSLAGSTDTQYF
TGCGCCAGCAGCTTGGCGGGGAGCACAGATACGCAGTATTTT
>NA|TRBV6-5|TRBD1|TRBJ1-4
CASRAGGETNEKLFF
TGTGCCAGCAGGGCAGGGGGGGAGACTAATGAAAAACTGTTTTTT
>NA|TRBV7-8|TRBD1|TRBJ1-2
CASSPDRGLWGYTF
TGTGCCAGCAGCCCCGACAGGGGGTTGTGGGGCTACACCTTC
>NA|TRBV7-9|NA|TRBJ1-4
CASSLAQATNEKLFF
TGTGCCAGCAGCTTAGCACAGGCAACTAATGAAAAACTGTTTTTT
>NA|TRBV5-4|TRBD2|TRBJ2-3
CASSSVGLAGVEDTQYF
TGTGCCAGCAGCTCCGTCGGGCTAGCGGGAGTTGAAGATACGCAGTATTTT
>NA|TRBV2|TRBD2|TRBJ2-3
CASSPGLAGGPTDTQYF
TGTGCCAGCAGCCCCGGACTAGCGGGGGGGCCCACAGATACGCAGTATTTT
>NA|TRBV12-3/TRBV12-4|TRBD1|TRBJ1-2
CASSGQGRNGYTF
TGTGCCAGCAGCGGACAGGGTCGAAATGGCTACACCTTC
>NA|TRBV6-6|NA|TRBJ1-5
CASSAPSKVPRFGSNQPQHF
TGTGCCAGCAGCGCCCCGAGTAAGGTTCCCCGCTTTGGTAGCAATCAGCCCCAGCATTTT
>NA|TRBV7-9|TRBD1|TRBJ1-6
CASSSWDRGNSPLHF
TGTGCCAGCAGCTCCTGGGACAGGGGAAATTCACCCCTCCACTTT
>once|TRBV3-1/TRBV3-2|NA|TRBJ1-2
CASSQYRGADGYTF
TGTGCCAGCAGCCAGTATAGGGGGGCGGATGGCTACACCTTC
>NA|TRBV5-1|TRBD1|TRBJ1-2
CASSFYRGQEGYTF
TGCGCCAGCAGCTTCTACAGGGGGCAAGAAGGCTACACCTTC
>NA|TRBV5-6|NA|TRBJ1-4
CASSLVGRGRTTNEKLFF
TGTGCCAGCAGCTTAGTCGGGCGAGGGCGAACAACTAATGAAAAACTGTTTTTT
>once|TRBV24-1|TRBD1|TRBJ1-2
CATSDGTEPPNYGYTF
TGTGCCACCAGTGATGGGACAGAACCTCCTAACTATGGCTACACCTTC
>NA|TRBV6-5|NA|TRBJ1-3
CASSLRGLRSGNTIYF
TGTGCCAGCAGTTTGCGGGGGCTACGCTCTGGAAACACCATATATTTT